A single sample gave rise to the 8 T cell receptor beta chains below, sequenced in a study of T cell responses to AZD1222 COVID-19 vaccine. Here immunoSEQ multiplex PCR was the method, and the copy in TCRdb shows in-frame clones only, minus some. Found here are more than 85,000 clones, 85% to 90% of them singletons; the top ten hold 2.5% to 3%. Source: peripheral blood, taken on day 0 of AZD1222 vaccination. These receptors were obtained from an adult in good health.

The V and J genes are TRBV9 and TRBJ1-6; D is possibly TRBD1 (5 bases). The ends were cut back, 7 bases at V and 0 bases at J, with 26 bases in the middle. CDR1 is SGDLS, CDR2 YYNGEE, per germline. The CDR3 totals 20 residues. The CDR3 nucleotides are TGTGCCAGCGAGCTAGGGAGGGGATTTTTCTTGTTCTCCTATAATTCACCCCTCCACTTT. It is translated as CASELGRGFFLFSYNSPLHF.

The chain links TRBV4-3 to TRBJ2-3; TRBD2 agrees at 13 bases. V dropped 2 bases and J dropped 2; count of bases not matched to a gene: 4. Looked up from germline, CDR1 is LGHNA and CDR2 is YSLEER. The CDR3 is 17 residues long. This CDR3 reads CASSQQLAGGPTDTQYF. The DNA for the CDR3 is TGCGCCAGCAGCCAACAACTAGCGGGAGGGCCCACAGATACGCAGTATTTT.

V usage is TRBV18 and J usage is TRBJ1-3; D gene ambiguous. The germline V and J ends were trimmed by 2 bases and 8 bases, with 10 bases remaining between them. The CDR3 is made up of 13 amino acids. The germline V gene encodes CDR1 KGHSH and CDR2 LQKENI. The CDR3 DNA is TGTGCCAGCTCACCATCGGCGGCGGACACCATATATTTT. It is translated as CASSPSAADTIYF.

The chain carries TRBV29-1 and TRBJ2-1, with D tentatively TRBD2 (5 bases). The V gene lost 3 bases and the J gene lost 9 bases, with 12 bases spanning the gap. Germline V gene sequence: CDR1 SQVTM, CDR2 ANQGSEA. This CDR3 has 12 amino acids. CDR3 DNA sequence: TGCAGCGTTGATTTGGTAGCGAGTGAGCAGTTCTTC. It specifies CSVDLVASEQFF.

The chain joins TRBV10-1 to TRBJ2-7; D is perhaps TRBD2 (6 bases). Germline V gene lookup returns CDR1 WNHNN and CDR2 SYGVQD (reference sequence). Trimming pared 7 bases from V and 7 bases from J, leaving 23 bases between. The CDR3 runs to 15 residues. The CDR3 sequence is CASTQRTTRGGEQYF. CDR3 coding DNA: TGCGCCAGCACCCAGAGGACTACCAGAGGTGGGGAGCAGTACTTC.

This chain uses TRBV27 with TRBJ2-7; D gene unclear. The V gene lost 2 bases and the J gene lost 3 bases, with 8 bases spanning the gap. The CDR3 spans 13 residues. The V gene's germline CDR1 is MNHEY and CDR2 SMNVEV (reference sequence). The CDR3 sequence: CASSLGIVYEQYF. The CDR3, as DNA: TGTGCCAGCAGTTTAGGCATCGTCTACGAGCAGTACTTC.

V is TRBV6-1 and J is TRBJ1-1; 9 positions match TRBD1. CDR3 length equals 15 residues. In germline, CDR1 is MNHNS, CDR2 SASEGT. The trim removed 0 bases at V and 4 bases at J, leaving 3 bases unmatched. The CDR3 coding sequence is TGTGCCAGCAGTGAAGCGCCGACAGGGGGCACTGAAGCTTTCTTT. Translating gives CASSEAPTGGTEAFF.

Here the CDR3 reads CATSRGRLLQETQYF. CDR3 in DNA: TGTGCCACCAGCAGAGGCCGACTGCTCCAAGAGACCCAGTACTTC. This chain connects TRBV15 to TRBJ2-5; no reliable D call. The V gene's germline CDR1 is LNHNV and CDR2 YYDKDF (reference sequence). The CDR3 spans 15 residues. V lost 1 base and J 1 base, leaving 10 bases between the germline ends.